This T cell receptor beta chain was recorded in a study of T cells in Graves' hyperthyroidism and ophthalmopathy. Study-wide findings and caveats: Also found in blood were most expanded thyroid clonotypes above 0.001.

The study excluded patients with uncontrolled infection, other autoimmune disease, pregnancy or lactation. Using more than 7.5 ml of fresh peripheral blood, PBMCs were prepared. RNA transcripts were the template for amplifying TCR beta CDR3 regions. An initial round of RT-PCR targeting the TCR CDR3 relied on the HTBI primer set. TCRdb re-called the multiplex PCR reads through MiXCR, storing one row per CDR3 protein. The table lists about 560,000 distinct CDR3 sequences, roughly 15% of them singletons. Germline loops: CDR1 SGHTA, CDR2 FQGTGA. V lost 5 bases, J lost 5 bases, and 12 bases lay in between. CDR3 length: 14 amino acids. This clonotype was seen ten or more times. Antigen: not known.

This clonotype was obtained from a woman in her forties with Graves' hyperthyroidism. What was sequenced was blood. V and J are TRBV7-3 and TRBJ2-2; D may correspond to TRBD1 or TRBD2 (5 bases each). The chain's CDR3 is CASSPSWGTGELFF. CDR3 nucleotide sequence: TGTGCCAGCAGCCCCTCATGGGGGACCGGGGAGCTGTTTTTT.